This is a list of T cell receptor beta chains from one sample in a study of T cells expressing NK-cell markers. TCRdb reprocessed the 5' RACE reads and stores each CDR3 protein as one record, lacking DNA. Its clone listing holds around 470,000 distinct CDR3 sequences. The sample taken for sequencing was blood T cells: a sorted CD56 or NKG2C T cell subset, CD4+ or CD8+ T cells, or bulk PBMC T cells (not recorded which). All receptors derive from a woman between 50 and 59 years old in good health. Both conserved end residues are part of each CDR3.

len | j_gene | v_gene | CDR3aa
15 | TRBJ2-2 | TRBV9 | CASSGLSGGTGELFF
13 | TRBJ2-1 | TRBV19 | CASSTETGTALFF
15 | TRBJ2-7 | TRBV9 | CASSGDGTSPGEQYF
13 | TRBJ2-1 | TRBV15 | CATSRVGLAEQFF
14 | TRBJ2-1 | TRBV5-8 | CASSRGNTYNEQFF
18 | TRBJ2-1 | TRBV5-1 | CASSNRGLAETLYNEQFF
14 | TRBJ2-5 | TRBV3-1 | CASNTAGVEETQYF
14 | TRBJ1-1 | TRBV18 | CASRSRGENTEAFF
15 | TRBJ2-3 | TRBV20-1 | CSASGGQGRTDTQYF
15 | TRBJ2-2 | TRBV5-4 | CASSSETGPTGELFF
16 | TRBJ1-2 | TRBV4-1 | CASSQEAPTGWYGYTF
18 | TRBJ2-1 | TRBV3-1 | CASSPGLAGTRGNNEQFF
13 | TRBJ2-2 | TRBV5-5 | CASSLGMVGELFF
13 | TRBJ1-2 | TRBV12-3/TRBV12-4 | CASSLDQGRGYTF
15 | TRBJ2-3 | TRBV28 | CASSRLADSTDTQYF
15 | TRBJ2-3 | TRBV3-1 | CASSQDPTGADTQYF
13 | TRBJ1-6 | TRBV12-3/TRBV12-4 | CASKEGRFSPLHF
13 | TRBJ2-7 | TRBV5-1 | CASSLIRAEEQYF
13 | TRBJ2-3 | TRBV18 | CASSLTSGNTQYF
15 | TRBJ2-1 | TRBV9 | CASTRGENSYNEQFF
14 | TRBJ2-2 | TRBV5-1 | CASSNYRGTGELFF
17 | TRBJ2-1 | TRBV7-9 | CASSLQPRLAGVGEQFF
12 | TRBJ2-3 | TRBV12-3/TRBV12-4 | CASSSTANTQYF
16 | TRBJ2-3 | TRBV20-1 | CSVSAGGVQGTDTQYF
14 | TRBJ2-5 | TRBV29-1 | CSVGLAGDQETQYF
13 | TRBJ2-2 | TRBV29-1 | CSAVEVGTGELFF
14 | TRBJ1-6 | TRBV6-4 | CASSVERGFAPLHF
13 | TRBJ1-4 | TRBV29-1 | CSVTTGPNEKLFF
15 | TRBJ2-1 | TRBV7-8 | CASSPPGQGANEQFF
16 | TRBJ2-1 | TRBV7-9 | CASRMGWSAVADEQFF
12 | TRBJ2-5 | TRBV2 | CASTGQKETQYF
12 | TRBJ1-3 | TRBV15 | CATSGDRNTIYF
13 | TRBJ2-3 | TRBV15 | CATSKGRAGTQYF
14 | TRBJ2-7 | TRBV3-1 | CASSFGGQTYEQYF
14 | TRBJ1-1 | TRBV5-1 | CASSLGTSTTEAFF
15 | TRBJ2-1 | TRBV6-5 | CASSPIRGLDREQFF
14 | TRBJ2-2 | TRBV4-1 | CASSSALMAGELFF
18 | TRBJ2-1 | TRBV20-1 | CSAQDGTSGRIPYNEQFF
14 | TRBJ1-4 | TRBV4-1 | CASSQIPMGEKLFF
14 | TRBJ1-2 | TRBV25-1 | CASSARREYHGYTF
14 | TRBJ1-1 | TRBV12-3/TRBV12-4 | CASSSTQGASEAFF
14 | TRBJ1-6 | TRBV25-1 | CASSGTKPNSPLHF